This TCR beta chain was sequenced for a study of T cell responses to AZD1222 COVID-19 vaccine. General study findings and limits: After the peak T cell response, and only then, were repertoires sampled. Across spike, vaccine-associated CD4 TCRs were found, dominant at 160-218 and 743-854. Donors were chiefly white British, with a greater number of females, and clonal diversity was perhaps underestimated. Among AZD1222 vaccinees, only 5 to 7 were seropositive at baseline.

CDR3 length: 14 residues. The germline gives CDR1 SGHDN, CDR2 FVKESK. The V gene lost 4 bases and the J gene lost 1 base, with 8 bases spanning the gap. On this clone itself: Its target is unknown.

The repertoire was sequenced with immunoSEQ multiplex PCR; TCRdb's copy has only in-frame clones and lacks some. The data contain 75,000 to 95,000 clones, 92% of them singletons. The clonotype was recovered from an adult in good health. Here the sequenced sample was peripheral blood, taken on day 0 of MenACWY control vaccination. This rearrangement joins TRBV14 to TRBJ2-1, with D possibly TRBD2 on 5 matching bases. The CDR3 bases are TGTGCCAGCAGCCCCGGGGATTCCTACAATGAGCAGTTCTTC. It encodes CASSPGDSYNEQFF. The whole variable domain, remainder taken from reference TRBV14 and TRBJ2-1, is EAGVTQFPSHSVIEKGQTVTLRCDPISGHDNLYWYRRVMGKEIKFLLHFVKESKQDESGMPNNRFLAERTGGTYSTLKVQPAELEDSGVYFCASSPGDSYNEQFFGPGTRLTVL.